This T cell receptor beta chain is from a study of T-cell reconstitution after alpha-beta-depleted transplantation in children. Researchers prepared the TCRbeta library using unique molecular identifiers, the study reports. TCRdb processed the PCR reads anew with MiXCR; each CDR3 protein has one entry. Of approximately 420,000 distinct CDR3 sequences in the sample, 11% are singletons; the top ten hold 5% to 6.5%. This clonotype was detected only a few times. Germline V lookup: CDR1 SGHAT, CDR2 FQNNGV. The V end lost 4 bases, the J end lost 4 bases, and 16 bases lay between the germline ends. The CDR3 runs 15 residues.

The chain uses TRBV11-2 and TRBJ1-2; tentative D call: TRBD1 (5 bases). The receptor was isolated from a human donor who donated a stem cell graft to a child with acute myeloid leukemia. This material consisted of PBMCs from the stem cell graft donor, taken from the stem cell graft. The CDR3 sequence: CASSSVRRDTYGYTF. CDR3 nucleotides: TGTGCCAGCAGCTCCGTCCGCAGGGATACCTATGGCTACACCTTC. Full variable domain (outside the CDR3, taken from reference TRBV11-2 and TRBJ1-2): EAGVAQSPRYKIIEKRQSVAFWCNPISGHATLYWYQQILGQGPKLLIQFQNNGVVDDSQLPKDRFSAERLKGVDSTLKIQPAKLEDSAVYLCASSSVRRDTYGYTFGSGTRLTVV.